This T cell receptor beta chain was observed in a study of lymphopenia after photon versus proton radiotherapy. For this clone: Its cognate antigen is unknown.

V dropped 1 base and J dropped 2 bases, with 15 bases sitting between them. The CDR3 has 16 amino acids. Germline V gene data show CDR1 as KGHSH and CDR2 as LQKENI. Data came from immunoSEQ multiplex PCR; TCRdb stores just in-frame clones and leaves some out. The table includes 55,000 to 70,000 clones, 85% to 90% detected once. Study results and caveats: Proton therapy kept repertoires fairly stable, unlike photons, which gained effector/memory cells. Post-nadir TCR diversity decline inversely tracked overall survival among those who died. After the lymphocyte nadir, photon-treated repertoires showed oligoclonal expansion, especially of CD8+ Temra cells.

This TCR was recovered from an elderly man with esophageal cancer. The input for sequencing was peripheral blood, taken from a patient treated with proton-based radiotherapy. The genes are TRBV18 and TRBJ2-7, with D unclear. The CDR3 is CASSPLAGEVTYEQYF. The CDR3 DNA sequence: TGTGCCAGCTCACCACTCGCAGGTGAGGTGACCTACGAGCAGTACTTC.